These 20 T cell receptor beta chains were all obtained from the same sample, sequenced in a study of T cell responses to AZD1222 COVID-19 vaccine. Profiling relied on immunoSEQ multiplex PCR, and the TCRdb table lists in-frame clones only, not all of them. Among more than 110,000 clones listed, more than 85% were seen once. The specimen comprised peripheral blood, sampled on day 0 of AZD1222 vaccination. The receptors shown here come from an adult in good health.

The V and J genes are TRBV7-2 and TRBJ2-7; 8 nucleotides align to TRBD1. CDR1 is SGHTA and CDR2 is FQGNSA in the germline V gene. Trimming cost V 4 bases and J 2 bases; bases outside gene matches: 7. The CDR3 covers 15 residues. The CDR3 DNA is TGTGCCAGCAGCTCGATCCGGGACAGGCCCTACGAGCAGTACTTC. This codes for CASSSIRDRPYEQYF.

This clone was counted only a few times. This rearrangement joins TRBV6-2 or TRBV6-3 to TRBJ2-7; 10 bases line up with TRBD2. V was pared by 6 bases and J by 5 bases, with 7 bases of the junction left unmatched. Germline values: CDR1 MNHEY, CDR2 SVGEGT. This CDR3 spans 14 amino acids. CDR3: CASRYLAGDHEQYF. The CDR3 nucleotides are TGTGCCAGCAGGTACCTAGCGGGAGACCACGAGCAGTACTTC.

DNA of the CDR3: TGTGCCAGCAGCGAGGGGGAGGGCCCCCTCCACTTT. Translation gives CASSEGEGPLHF. The chain has TRBV11-3 and TRBJ1-6; weak D call: TRBD1 (6 bases). Germline lookup yields CDR1 SGHNT and CDR2 YENEEA. V was trimmed by 5 bases and J by 13 bases, leaving 12 bases between them. There are 12 residues in the CDR3.

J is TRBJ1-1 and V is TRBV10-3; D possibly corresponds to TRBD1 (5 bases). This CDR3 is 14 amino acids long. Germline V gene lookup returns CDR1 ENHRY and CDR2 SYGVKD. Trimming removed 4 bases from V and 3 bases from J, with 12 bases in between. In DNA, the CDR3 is TGTGCCATCAGTGCCAGCAGGGACGACACTGAAGCTTTCTTT. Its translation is CAISASRDDTEAFF.

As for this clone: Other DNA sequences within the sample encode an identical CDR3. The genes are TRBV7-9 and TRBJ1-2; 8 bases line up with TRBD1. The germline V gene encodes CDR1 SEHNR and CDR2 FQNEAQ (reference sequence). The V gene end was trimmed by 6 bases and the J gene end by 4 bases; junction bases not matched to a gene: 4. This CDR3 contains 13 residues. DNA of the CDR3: TGTGCCAGCAGTACCGGACAGGGCTATGGCTACACCTTC. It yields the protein CASSTGQGYGYTF. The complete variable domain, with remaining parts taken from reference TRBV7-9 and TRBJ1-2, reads DTGVSQNPRHKITKRGQNVTFRCDPISEHNRLYWYRQTLGQGPEFLTYFQNEAQLEKSRLLSDRFSAERPKGSFSTLEIQRTEQGDSAMYLCASSTGQGYGYTFGSGTRLTVV.

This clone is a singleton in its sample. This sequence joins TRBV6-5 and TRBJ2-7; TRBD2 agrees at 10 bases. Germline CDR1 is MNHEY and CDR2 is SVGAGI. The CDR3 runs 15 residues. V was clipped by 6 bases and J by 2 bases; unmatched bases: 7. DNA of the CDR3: TGTGCCAGCAGCCTAACTAGCGGGGACACCTACGAGCAGTACTTC. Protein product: CASSLTSGDTYEQYF.

The CDR3 spells CASSPDRGYENSPLHF. DNA for the CDR3: TGTGCCAGCAGCCCGGACAGGGGCTACGAGAATTCACCCCTCCACTTT. This chain joins TRBV7-8 and TRBJ1-6; 9 nucleotides align to TRBD1. Trimming removed 5 bases from V and 7 bases from J; junction bases left unmatched: 9. This CDR3 is 16 amino acids long. Germline-derived CDR1 and CDR2 are SGHVS and FQNEAQ.

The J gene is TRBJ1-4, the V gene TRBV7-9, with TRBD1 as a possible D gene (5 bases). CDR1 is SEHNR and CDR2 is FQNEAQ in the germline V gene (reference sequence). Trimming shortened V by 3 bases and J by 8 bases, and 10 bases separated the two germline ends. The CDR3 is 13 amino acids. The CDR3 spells CASSFGTEEKLFF. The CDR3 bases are TGTGCCAGCAGCTTTGGGACCGAAGAAAAACTGTTTTTT.

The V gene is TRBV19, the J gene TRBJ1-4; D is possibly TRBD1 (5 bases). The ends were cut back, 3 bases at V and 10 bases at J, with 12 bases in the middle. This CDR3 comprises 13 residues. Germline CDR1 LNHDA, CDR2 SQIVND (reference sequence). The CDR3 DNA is TGTGCCAGTAGTATTGGGGGTGGTGGAAAACTGTTTTTT. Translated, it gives CASSIGGGGKLFF.

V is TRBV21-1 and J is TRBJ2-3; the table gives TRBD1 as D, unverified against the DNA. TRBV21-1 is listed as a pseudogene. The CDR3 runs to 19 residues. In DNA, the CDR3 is TGTGCCAGCAGCGGACGGGACAGGGGGTTTGGTCTTTTCACAGATACGCAGTATTTT. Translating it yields CASSGRDRGFGLFTDTQYF.

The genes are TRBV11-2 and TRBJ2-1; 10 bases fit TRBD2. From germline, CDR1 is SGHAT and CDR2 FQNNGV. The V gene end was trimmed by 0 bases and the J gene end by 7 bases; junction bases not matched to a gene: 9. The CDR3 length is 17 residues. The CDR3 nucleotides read TGTGCCAGCAGCTTAGAGGTGGGAGCGGGAGGGTGGAATGAGCAGTTCTTC. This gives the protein CASSLEVGAGGWNEQFF.

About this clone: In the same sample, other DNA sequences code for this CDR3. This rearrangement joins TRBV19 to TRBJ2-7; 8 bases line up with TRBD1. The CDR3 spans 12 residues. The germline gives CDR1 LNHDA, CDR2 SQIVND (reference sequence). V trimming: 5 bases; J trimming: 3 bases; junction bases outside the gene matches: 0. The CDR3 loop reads CASSDRGYEQYF. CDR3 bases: TGTGCCAGTAGTGACAGGGGCTACGAGCAGTACTTC.

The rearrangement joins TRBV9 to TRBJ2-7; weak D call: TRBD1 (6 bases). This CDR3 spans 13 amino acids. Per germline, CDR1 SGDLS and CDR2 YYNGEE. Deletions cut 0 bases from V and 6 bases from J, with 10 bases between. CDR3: CASSVVQDSEQYF. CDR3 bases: TGTGCCAGCAGCGTAGTTCAGGACAGCGAGCAGTACTTC.

CDR3 residues: CASSPGTASYEQYF. CDR3 in DNA: TGCGCCAGCAGCCCGGGGACAGCCTCCTACGAGCAGTACTTC. This sequence joins TRBV5-1 and TRBJ2-7; 7 bases are shared with TRBD1. This CDR3 has 14 residues. With V trimmed by 4 bases and J by 0 bases, 4 bases remained unmatched. CDR1 is SGHRS, CDR2 YFSETQ, per germline.

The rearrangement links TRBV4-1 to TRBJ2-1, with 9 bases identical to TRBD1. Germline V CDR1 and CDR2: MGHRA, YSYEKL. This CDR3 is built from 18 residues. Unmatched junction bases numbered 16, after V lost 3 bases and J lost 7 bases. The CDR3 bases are TGCGCCAGCAGCCAGGCCACCGCAGGACAGGGGAATAGAAATGAGCAGTTCTTC. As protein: CASSQATAGQGNRNEQFF.

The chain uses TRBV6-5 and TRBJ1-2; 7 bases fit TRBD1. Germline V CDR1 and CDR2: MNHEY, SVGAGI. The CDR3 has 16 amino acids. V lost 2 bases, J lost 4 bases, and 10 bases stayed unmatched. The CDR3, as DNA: TGTGCCAGCAGTTACCTTACAGGGGAAGGAGGCTATGGCTACACCTTC. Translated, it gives CASSYLTGEGGYGYTF.

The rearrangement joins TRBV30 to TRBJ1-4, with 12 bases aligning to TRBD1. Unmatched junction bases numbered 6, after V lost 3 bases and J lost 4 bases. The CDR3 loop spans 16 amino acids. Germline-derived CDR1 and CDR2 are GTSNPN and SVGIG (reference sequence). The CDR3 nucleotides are TGTGCCTGGAGCGGGGACAGGGGGCAGAGTAATGAAAAACTGTTTTTT. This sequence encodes CAWSGDRGQSNEKLFF.

CDR3 sequence: CASSENSLNEKLFF. For the CDR3, the DNA is TGTGCCAGCAGTGAGAACAGCCTTAATGAAAAACTGTTTTTT. The V and J genes are TRBV6-1 and TRBJ1-4; D ambiguous. Germline CDR1 MNHNS, CDR2 SASEGT. The CDR3 totals 14 residues. Trimming took off 3 bases at V and 4 bases at J, with 9 bases between the two ends.

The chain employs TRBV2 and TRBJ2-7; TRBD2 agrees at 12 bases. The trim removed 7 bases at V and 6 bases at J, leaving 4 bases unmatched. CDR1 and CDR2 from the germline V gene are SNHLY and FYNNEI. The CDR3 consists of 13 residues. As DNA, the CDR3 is TGTGCCAGCACACTAGCGGGAGGCCGCGAGCAGTACTTC. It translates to CASTLAGGREQYF.

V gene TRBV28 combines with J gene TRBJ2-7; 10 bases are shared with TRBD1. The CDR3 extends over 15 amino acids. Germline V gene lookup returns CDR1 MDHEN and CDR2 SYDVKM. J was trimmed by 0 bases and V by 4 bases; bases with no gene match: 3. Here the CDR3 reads CASSSRTGGSYEQYF. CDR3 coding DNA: TGTGCCAGCAGTTCCAGGACAGGGGGCTCCTACGAGCAGTACTTC.